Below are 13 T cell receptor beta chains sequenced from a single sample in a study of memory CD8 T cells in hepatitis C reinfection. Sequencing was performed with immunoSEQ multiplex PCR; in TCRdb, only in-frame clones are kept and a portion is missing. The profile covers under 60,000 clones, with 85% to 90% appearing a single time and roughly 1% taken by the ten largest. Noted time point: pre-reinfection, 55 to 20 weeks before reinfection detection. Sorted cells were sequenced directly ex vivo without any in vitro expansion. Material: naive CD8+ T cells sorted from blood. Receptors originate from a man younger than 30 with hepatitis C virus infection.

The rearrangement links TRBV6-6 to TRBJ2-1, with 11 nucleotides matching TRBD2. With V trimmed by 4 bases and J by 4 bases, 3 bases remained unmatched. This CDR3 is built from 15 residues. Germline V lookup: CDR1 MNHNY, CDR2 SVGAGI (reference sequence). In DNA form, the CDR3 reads TGTGCCAGCAGTTCCGGGACTAGCGGATACAATGAGCAGTTCTTC. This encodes CASSSGTSGYNEQFF.

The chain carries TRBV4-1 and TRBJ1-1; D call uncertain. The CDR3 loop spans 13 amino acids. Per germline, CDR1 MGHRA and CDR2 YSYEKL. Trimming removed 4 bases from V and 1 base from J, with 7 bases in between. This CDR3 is CASSLVKNTEAFF. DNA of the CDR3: TGCGCCAGCAGCCTTGTCAAGAACACTGAAGCTTTCTTT.

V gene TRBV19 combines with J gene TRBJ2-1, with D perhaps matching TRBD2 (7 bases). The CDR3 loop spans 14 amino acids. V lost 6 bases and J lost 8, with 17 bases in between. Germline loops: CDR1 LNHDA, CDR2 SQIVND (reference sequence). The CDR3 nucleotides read TGTGCCAGTAGGGAGAAGGGGGGGCTCTATGAGCAGTTCTTC. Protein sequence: CASREKGGLYEQFF.

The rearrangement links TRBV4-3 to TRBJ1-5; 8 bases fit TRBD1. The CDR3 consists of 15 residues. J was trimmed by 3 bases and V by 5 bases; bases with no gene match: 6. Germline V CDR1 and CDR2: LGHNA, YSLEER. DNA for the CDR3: TGCGCCAGCAGCGTTTACAGGGGGGACAATCAGCCCCAGCATTTT. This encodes CASSVYRGDNQPQHF.

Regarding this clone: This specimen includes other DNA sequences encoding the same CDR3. The CDR3 is CASSIGGQPQHF. In DNA form, the CDR3 reads TGTGCCAGTAGTATTGGAGGGCAGCCCCAGCATTTT. The chain links TRBV19 to TRBJ1-5; the D is unclear. The V and J ends lost 3 bases and 7 bases respectively, with 7 bases between them. Germline CDR1 LNHDA, CDR2 SQIVND (reference sequence). The CDR3 covers 12 residues. Full variable domain (rest looked up from reference TRBV19 and TRBJ1-5): DGGITQSPKYLFRKEGQNVTLSCEQNLNHDAMYWYRQDPGQGLRLIYYSQIVNDFQKGDIAEGYSVSREKKESFPLTVTSAQKNPTAFYLCASSIGGQPQHFGDGTRLSIL.

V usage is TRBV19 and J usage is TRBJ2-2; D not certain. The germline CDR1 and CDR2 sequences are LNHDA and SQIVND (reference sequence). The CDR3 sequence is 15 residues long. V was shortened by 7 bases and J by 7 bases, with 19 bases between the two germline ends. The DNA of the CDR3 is TGTGCCAGTATCCAGGCCAGATCTTTCGGCGGGGAGCTGTTTTTT. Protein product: CASIQARSFGGELFF.

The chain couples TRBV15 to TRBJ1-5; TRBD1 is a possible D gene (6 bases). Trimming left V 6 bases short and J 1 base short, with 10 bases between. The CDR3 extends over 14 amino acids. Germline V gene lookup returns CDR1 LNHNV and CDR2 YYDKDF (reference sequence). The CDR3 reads CATRRTASNQPQHF. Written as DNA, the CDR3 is TGTGCCACCAGAAGGACAGCCAGCAATCAGCCCCAGCATTTT.

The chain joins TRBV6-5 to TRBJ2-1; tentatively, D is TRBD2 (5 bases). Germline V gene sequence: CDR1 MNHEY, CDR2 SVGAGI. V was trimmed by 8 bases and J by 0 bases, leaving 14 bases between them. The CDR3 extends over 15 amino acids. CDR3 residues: CASAPLGSSYNEQFF. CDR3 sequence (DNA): TGTGCCAGCGCCCCCCTAGGGAGCTCCTACAATGAGCAGTTCTTC.

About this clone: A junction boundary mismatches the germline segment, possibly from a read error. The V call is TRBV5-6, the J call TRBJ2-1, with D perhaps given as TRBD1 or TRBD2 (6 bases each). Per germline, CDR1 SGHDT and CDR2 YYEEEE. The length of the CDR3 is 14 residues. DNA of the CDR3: TGTGCCAGCAACTTGGGGGGCCCCTACAATGAGCAGTTCTTC. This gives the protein CASNLGGPYNEQFF.

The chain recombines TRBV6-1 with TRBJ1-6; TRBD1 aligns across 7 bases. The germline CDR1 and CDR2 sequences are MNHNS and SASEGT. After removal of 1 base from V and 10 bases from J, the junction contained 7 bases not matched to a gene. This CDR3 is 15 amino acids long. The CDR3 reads CASSEETGLGSPLHF. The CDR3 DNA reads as TGTGCCAGCAGTGAAGAGACAGGGCTGGGATCACCCCTCCACTTT.

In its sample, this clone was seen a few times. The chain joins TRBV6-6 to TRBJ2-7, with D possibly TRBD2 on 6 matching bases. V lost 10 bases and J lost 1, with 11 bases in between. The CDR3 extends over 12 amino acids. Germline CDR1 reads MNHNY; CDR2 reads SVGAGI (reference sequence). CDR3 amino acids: CAIRRGSYEQYF. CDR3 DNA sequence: TGTGCCATCCGCCGGGGGTCCTACGAGCAGTACTTC.

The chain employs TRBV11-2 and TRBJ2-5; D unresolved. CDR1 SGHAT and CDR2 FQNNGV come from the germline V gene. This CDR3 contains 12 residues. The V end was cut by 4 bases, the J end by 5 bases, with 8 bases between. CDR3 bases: TGTGCCAGCAGCTACATGGCCGAGACCCAGTACTTC. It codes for CASSYMAETQYF.

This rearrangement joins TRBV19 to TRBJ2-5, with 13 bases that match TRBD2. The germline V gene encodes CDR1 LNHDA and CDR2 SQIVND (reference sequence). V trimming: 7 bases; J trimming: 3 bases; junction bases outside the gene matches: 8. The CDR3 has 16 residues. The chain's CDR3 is CASNTPGLAGEETQYF. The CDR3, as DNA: TGTGCCAGTAACACTCCAGGACTAGCGGGGGAAGAGACCCAGTACTTC.